Below, 12 T cell receptor beta chains from the same sample are listed, as sequenced in a study of T cell responses to AZD1222 COVID-19 vaccine. This table comes from immunoSEQ multiplex PCR, and its TCRdb copy is limited to in-frame clones, with some not included. The sample includes about 150,000 clones, 85% to 95% of them seen just once. Sample: peripheral blood, taken 28 days after the second AZD1222 dose. The receptors come from an adult who received the AZD1222 COVID-19 vaccine.

The V and J genes are TRBV30 and TRBJ2-7, with 11 bases identical to TRBD1. J was trimmed by 6 bases and V by 1 base; bases with no gene match: 5. Germline V gene sequence: CDR1 GTSNPN, CDR2 SVGIG (reference sequence). CDR3 length: 14 residues. DNA of the CDR3: TGTGCCTGGAGTGGGACAGGGGGCTGGAGCGAGCAGTACTTC. It codes for CAWSGTGGWSEQYF.

The CDR3 spells CASQDGGFGYTF. Here the CDR3 DNA reads TGTGCCAGCCAGGACGGGGGGTTTGGCTACACCTTC. The chain couples TRBV21-1 to TRBJ1-2. TRBV21-1 is marked as a pseudogene. The CDR3 runs 12 residues.

This clone appeared a single time. The DNA of the CDR3 is TGTGCCATCAGGTATAACCAGGGCGAGCAGTACTTC. Its protein product is CAIRYNQGEQYF. V gene TRBV10-3 combines with J gene TRBJ2-7; D is possibly TRBD1 (5 bases). This CDR3 has 12 amino acids. Germline V gene lookup returns CDR1 ENHRY and CDR2 SYGVKD. Trimming took 6 bases from V and 6 from J, leaving 12 bases between them.

The chain links TRBV30 to TRBJ2-1; 7 bases fit TRBD2. V was clipped by 2 bases and J by 7 bases; unmatched bases: 8. The germline V gene encodes CDR1 GTSNPN and CDR2 SVGIG (reference sequence). The CDR3 is 14 residues long. For the CDR3, the DNA is TGTGCCTGGAGTTCCGCGGGAGCCATAAATGAGCAGTTCTTC. Residues: CAWSSAGAINEQFF.

V gene TRBV14 combines with J gene TRBJ2-1; D is possibly TRBD2 (6 bases). CDR1 SGHDN and CDR2 FVKESK come from the germline V gene. There are 15 residues in the CDR3. Trimming took off 4 bases at V and 4 bases at J, with 14 bases between the two ends. The CDR3 coding sequence is TGTGCCAGCAGCCTTCTGGGGGGACCTTACAATGAGCAGTTCTTC. It codes for CASSLLGGPYNEQFF.

The V and J genes are TRBV12-3 or TRBV12-4 and TRBJ1-4; no clear D. The V end lost 5 bases, the J end lost 6 bases, and 7 bases lay between the germline ends. This CDR3 has 12 amino acids. The CDR3 DNA is TGTGCCAGCAGTACCACTCATGAAAAACTGTTTTTT. Encoded protein: CASSTTHEKLFF.

V and J are TRBV5-1 and TRBJ2-1; 11 bases agree with TRBD2. This CDR3 is 17 amino acids long. Germline V gene lookup returns CDR1 SGHRS and CDR2 YFSETQ. Losses at the gene ends were 5 bases for V and 7 bases for J; bases not matched to a gene: 14. In DNA, the CDR3 is TGCGCCAGCAGTCCCGGTGGTAGCGGGAGGGCCCTGAATGAGCAGTTCTTC. Residues: CASSPGGSGRALNEQFF.

The chain employs TRBV19 and TRBJ1-3; D is unclear. The germline V gene encodes CDR1 LNHDA and CDR2 SQIVND (reference sequence). This CDR3 has 16 residues. Deletions cut 1 base from V and 0 bases from J, with 10 bases between. The CDR3 coding sequence is TGTGCCAGTAGTATAGGCAGGTGGAGCTCTGGAAACACCATATATTTT. This codes for CASSIGRWSSGNTIYF.

The genes are TRBV2 and TRBJ2-2; D possibly corresponds to TRBD2 (5 bases). Germline CDR1 reads SNHLY; CDR2 reads FYNNEI. The CDR3 runs to 16 residues. The V end was cut by 8 bases, the J end by 0 bases, with 16 bases between. The CDR3: CASAREAFANTGELFF. In DNA, the CDR3 is TGTGCCAGCGCCCGGGAAGCGTTCGCGAACACCGGGGAGCTGTTTTTT.

The chain joins TRBV5-6 to TRBJ1-6; D is undetermined. The ends were cut back, 4 bases at V and 6 bases at J, with 17 bases in the middle. Germline V gene lookup returns CDR1 SGHDT and CDR2 YYEEEE. CDR3 size: 16 residues. CDR3 residues: CASSRLRRYGNSPLHF. The DNA of the CDR3 is TGTGCCAGCAGCCGTTTGAGGAGGTATGGTAATTCACCCCTCCACTTT.

J is TRBJ1-5 and V is TRBV7-2; D unclear. CDR1 is SGHTA and CDR2 is FQGNSA in the germline V gene. With 0 bases removed from V and 4 bases from J, the gap between germline ends came to 7 bases. The CDR3 extends over 14 amino acids. This CDR3 is CASSLATLNQPQHF. The DNA for the CDR3 is TGTGCCAGCAGCTTAGCGACACTAAATCAGCCCCAGCATTTT.

The V call is TRBV2, the J call TRBJ2-1; 7 nucleotides align to TRBD2. Germline-derived CDR1 and CDR2 are SNHLY and FYNNEI. Trimming took 4 bases from V and 7 from J; bases not matched to a gene: 7. CDR3 length equals 14 residues. The CDR3 region is CASSVGDYLNEQFF. CDR3 nucleotides: TGTGCCAGCAGTGTCGGGGACTATCTAAATGAGCAGTTCTTC.